Below, 18 T cell receptor beta chains from the same sample are listed, as sequenced in a study of blood T cell repertoires in COVID-19. Profiled with immunoSEQ multiplex PCR; TCRdb holds only in-frame clones, not every one. Of a few hundred thousand clones listed, about four fifths were seen once; the top ten hold approximately 5%. The sequenced material came from PBMCs or T cells enriched from blood (not recorded which). The receptors here all came from a woman aged 45-60 years who had recovered from COVID-19.

This chain connects TRBV6-2 or TRBV6-3 to TRBJ1-2; weak D call: TRBD1 (5 bases). V was clipped by 0 bases and J by 8 bases, with 13 bases between them. CDR1 and CDR2 from the germline V gene are MNHEY and SVGEGT. The CDR3 has 14 residues. This chain's CDR3 is CASSYSPQVGGYTF. The CDR3 nucleotides are TGTGCCAGCAGTTACTCCCCACAGGTTGGAGGCTACACCTTC.

In its sample, this clone was seen once. The chain employs TRBV27 and TRBJ1-1; D ambiguous. V lost 10 bases to trimming and J lost 4 bases, with 13 bases between them. This CDR3 has 12 amino acids. CDR1 and CDR2 from the germline V gene are MNHEY and SMNVEV (reference sequence). Written as DNA, the CDR3 is TGTGCCACTGCGGGGATAGGCACTGAAGCTTTCTTT. Its protein product is CATAGIGTEAFF.

The chain recombines TRBV5-8 with TRBJ1-1; 7 bases line up with TRBD1. CDR1 is SGHTS and CDR2 is YDEGEE in the germline V gene. The CDR3 sequence is 15 residues long. Trimming at V came to 4 bases and at J to 1 base, leaving 7 bases not matched to a gene. The chain's CDR3 is CASSPYHRGNTEAFF. The CDR3 DNA is TGTGCCAGCAGCCCTTATCACAGGGGGAACACTGAAGCTTTCTTT.

This chain's CDR3 is CAVSQGTNEKLFF. In nucleotides, the CDR3 is TGTGCCGTATCACAGGGTACTAATGAAAAACTGTTTTTT. This chain connects TRBV5-4 to TRBJ1-4; TRBD1 is a possible D gene (6 bases). Trimming removed 10 bases from V and 2 bases from J, with 12 bases in between. The CDR3 loop spans 13 amino acids. Germline V lookup: CDR1 SGHNT, CDR2 YYREEE (reference sequence).

The chain recombines TRBV19 with TRBJ1-5; D gene uncertain. This CDR3 spans 15 amino acids. CDR1 is LNHDA, CDR2 SQIVND, per germline (reference sequence). V was pared by 5 bases and J by 0 bases, with 11 bases between. The CDR3 DNA follows: TGTGCCAGTAGTTATAGTGAGTATAGCAATCAGCCCCAGCATTTT. Translating gives CASSYSEYSNQPQHF.

DNA for the CDR3: TGTGCAAGTCACCCACTCCTGGCGGGGGCCCGAGAGACCCAGTACTTC. This gives the protein CASHPLLAGARETQYF. This rearrangement joins TRBV12-2 to TRBJ2-5; the table calls TRBD2, which could not be checked here. TRBV12-2 is labeled a pseudogene. CDR3 length: 16 amino acids.

The chain uses TRBV2 and TRBJ2-7; maybe TRBD1 (5 bases). V was trimmed by 2 bases and J by 5 bases, leaving 10 bases between them. Germline V gives CDR1 SNHLY, CDR2 FYNNEI. The CDR3 spans 13 residues. Here the CDR3 DNA reads TGTGCCAGCAGTGAATTTCAGGGTAACGAGCAGTACTTC. It yields the protein CASSEFQGNEQYF.

J is TRBJ2-5 and V is TRBV27; TRBD1 is a possible D gene (6 bases). V was shortened by 8 bases and J by 2 bases, with 9 bases between the two germline ends. Germline V lookup: CDR1 MNHEY, CDR2 SMNVEV (reference sequence). The CDR3 has 12 residues. The DNA for the CDR3 is TGTGCCAGCCGGGACAAACAAGAGACCCAGTACTTC. Encoded protein: CASRDKQETQYF.

V and J are TRBV19 and TRBJ2-1, with D possibly matching TRBD2 (6 bases). V lost 2 bases and J lost 5, with 7 bases in between. Germline V gives CDR1 LNHDA, CDR2 SQIVND (reference sequence). The CDR3 is 13 amino acids. CDR3 DNA sequence: TGTGCCAGTAGTATATGGGGGGACAATGAGCAGTTCTTC. It encodes CASSIWGDNEQFF.

The chain employs TRBV18 and TRBJ1-4; D is possibly TRBD1 (6 bases). V lost 3 bases and J 4 bases, leaving 21 bases between the germline ends. The length of the CDR3 is 18 residues. Germline CDR1 and CDR2: KGHSH and LQKENI. CDR3 DNA sequence: TGTGCCAGCTCACCCTCCACTCAACAGGGTTGGGGTAATGAAAAACTGTTTTTT. Translated: CASSPSTQQGWGNEKLFF.

The chain is built from TRBV11-3 and TRBJ2-7, with a weak D call TRBD2 (6 bases). V was shortened by 3 bases and J by 5 bases, with 23 bases between the two germline ends. This CDR3 has 17 amino acids. Germline CDR1 is SGHNT and CDR2 is YENEEA. CDR3 loop: CASSFVGTRKPPNEQYF. In nucleotides, the CDR3 is TGTGCCAGCAGCTTTGTCGGGACTCGCAAACCCCCCAACGAGCAGTACTTC.

This clone was seen at least ten times. The chain joins TRBV6-6 to TRBJ2-7; 14 bases map to TRBD2. V shed 5 bases, J shed 5 bases, and the junction held 14 bases outside the gene matches. Looked up from germline, CDR1 is MNHNY and CDR2 is SVGAGI (reference sequence). CDR3 length: 18 amino acids. Written as DNA, the CDR3 is TGTGCCAGCAGTCCCGGGACAGGGGGACTAGCGGGAGTTAACGAGCAGTACTTC. Translating gives CASSPGTGGLAGVNEQYF.

V usage is TRBV29-1 and J usage is TRBJ1-4; a possible D gene is TRBD1 (5 bases). This CDR3 has 15 residues. Trimming cost V 4 bases and J 4 bases, with 16 bases left between them. The V gene's germline CDR1 is SQVTM and CDR2 ANQGSEA. The CDR3 protein is CSVASGGGVNEKLFF. The CDR3 coding sequence is TGCAGCGTTGCATCTGGCGGGGGAGTTAATGAAAAACTGTTTTTT.

This clone was detected only a few times. The CDR3 protein is CASSLLIAGGGTDTQYF. The CDR3 DNA reads as TGCGCCAGCAGCTTATTAATCGCGGGAGGGGGCACAGATACGCAGTATTTT. The chain joins TRBV5-1 to TRBJ2-3; 9 bases fit TRBD2. V gave up 2 bases and J gave up 1 base; unmatched junction bases: 8. CDR1 SGHRS and CDR2 YFSETQ come from the germline V gene. This CDR3 region has 17 residues.

As to this clone: A read error is possible here, since a much larger clone lies one base away. The gene calls are TRBV7-2 and TRBJ1-2, with D possibly matching TRBD1 (5 bases). Germline V gene sequence: CDR1 SGHTA, CDR2 FQGNSA. Trimming cost V 1 base and J 2 bases, with 8 bases left between them. The CDR3 totals 14 residues. The CDR3, as DNA: TGTGCCAGCAGCTTAGTGGCAGGGAACTATGGCTACACCTTC. Translated, it gives CASSLVAGNYGYTF.

The CDR3 nucleotides are TGCGCCAGCAGCCTCTTCGACAGGCTAAGGACTGAAGCTTTCTTT. Encoded protein: CASSLFDRLRTEAFF. The chain links TRBV5-1 to TRBJ1-1, with D maybe TRBD1 (6 bases). V lost 4 bases to trimming and J lost 5 bases, with 18 bases between them. Per germline, CDR1 SGHRS and CDR2 YFSETQ. There are 15 residues in the CDR3.

The CDR3 sequence: CASRSSGSWGETQYF. The DNA of the CDR3 is TGTGCCAGTAGATCTAGCGGGAGTTGGGGAGAGACCCAGTACTTC. This rearrangement joins TRBV19 to TRBJ2-5, with 10 bases that match TRBD2. Germline V gene data show CDR1 as LNHDA and CDR2 as SQIVND (reference sequence). There are 15 residues in the CDR3. V lost 6 bases and J lost 4; bases outside the gene matches: 8.

The chain employs TRBV28 and TRBJ1-5; perhaps TRBD1 as D (6 bases). Trimming pared 8 bases from V and 5 bases from J, leaving 13 bases between. CDR1 and CDR2 (germline): MDHEN, SYDVKM. The CDR3 loop spans 13 amino acids. CDR3 DNA: TGTGCCAGCCTCAGGGACATCCATCAGCCCCAGCATTTT. Protein product: CASLRDIHQPQHF. The full variable domain, in which reference TRBV28 and TRBJ1-5 provide the parts outside the CDR3, is DVKVTQSSRYLVKRTGEKVFLECVQDMDHENMFWYRQDPGLGLRLIYFSYDVKMKEKGDIPEGYSVSREKKERFSLILESASTNQTSMYLCASLRDIHQPQHFGDGTRLSIL.